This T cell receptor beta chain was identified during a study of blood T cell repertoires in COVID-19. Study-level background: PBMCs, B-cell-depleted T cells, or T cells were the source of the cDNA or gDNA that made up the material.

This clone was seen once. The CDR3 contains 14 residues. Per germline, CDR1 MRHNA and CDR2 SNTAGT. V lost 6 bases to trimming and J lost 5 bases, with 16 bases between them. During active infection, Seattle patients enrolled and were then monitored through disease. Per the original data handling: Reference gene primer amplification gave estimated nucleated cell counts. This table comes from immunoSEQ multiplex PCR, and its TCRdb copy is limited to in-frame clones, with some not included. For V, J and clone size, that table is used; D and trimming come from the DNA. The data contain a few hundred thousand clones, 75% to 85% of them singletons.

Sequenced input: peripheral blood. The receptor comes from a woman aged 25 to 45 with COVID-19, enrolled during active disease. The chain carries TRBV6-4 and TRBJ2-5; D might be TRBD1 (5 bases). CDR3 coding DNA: TGTGCCAGCAGAGAACCAGGGCTAGGGGAGACCCAGTACTTC. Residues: CASREPGLGETQYF.